The rows below give T cell receptor beta chains drawn from one sample of a study of blood T cell repertoires in COVID-19. Data came from immunoSEQ multiplex PCR; TCRdb stores just in-frame clones and leaves some out. The data hold about 440,000 clones, with more than 70% observed a single time. Sequences were obtained from peripheral blood. These receptors originate from a woman aged 45-59 years with COVID-19, enrolled during active disease. The conserved cysteine and the conserved F or W are not part of the CDR3 here. Each record gives: V gene, CDR3 length, J gene, CDR3 protein.

v_gene: TRBV7-9
len: 12
j_gene: TRBJ2-3
CDR3aa: ASSLGGGPDTQY

v_gene: TRBV27
len: 12
j_gene: TRBJ2-3
CDR3aa: ASRPLASTDTQY

v_gene: TRBV28
len: 9
j_gene: TRBJ1-3
CDR3aa: ASTRGNTIY

v_gene: TRBV6-5
len: 13
j_gene: TRBJ1-1
CDR3aa: ASRPGGPGNTEAF

v_gene: TRBV28
len: 12
j_gene: TRBJ1-4
CDR3aa: ASSSGTLGEKLF

v_gene: TRBV2
len: 13
j_gene: TRBJ1-2
CDR3aa: ASKDQAPYNYGYT

v_gene: TRBV5-1
len: 13
j_gene: TRBJ1-1
CDR3aa: ASSSRQGADTEAF

v_gene: TRBV5-6
len: 10
j_gene: TRBJ2-1
CDR3aa: ASSLVPYEQF

v_gene: TRBV5-4
len: 12
j_gene: TRBJ2-7
CDR3aa: ASSPRTSGYEQY

v_gene: TRBV25-1
len: 12
j_gene: TRBJ2-7
CDR3aa: ASSESLGRGEQY

v_gene: TRBV7-6
len: 13
j_gene: TRBJ2-1
CDR3aa: ASSTGGASYNEQF

v_gene: TRBV4-1
len: 13
j_gene: TRBJ2-1
CDR3aa: ASSQLLAGWGEQF

v_gene: TRBV23-1
len: 15
j_gene: TRBJ1-2
CDR3aa: ASSQTCDRGGDYGYT

v_gene: TRBV29-1
len: 10
j_gene: TRBJ2-1
CDR3aa: SSLGPYNEQF

v_gene: TRBV4-2
len: 15
j_gene: TRBJ2-5
CDR3aa: ASSHRPGGGSQETQY

v_gene: TRBV28
len: 13
j_gene: TRBJ1-1
CDR3aa: ASILLAGASTEAF

v_gene: TRBV11-3
len: 11
j_gene: TRBJ2-7
CDR3aa: ASSLTSGWEQY

v_gene: TRBV5-1
len: 15
j_gene: TRBJ2-3
CDR3aa: ASSLGRRDRVPDTQY